The 6 T cell receptor beta chains listed next were all sequenced from one sample in a study of shared clonotypes between healthy human individuals. Here immunoSEQ multiplex PCR was the method, and the copy in TCRdb shows in-frame clones only, minus some. The data contain about 1.1 million clones, approximately 80% of them singletons. The material sequenced was memory CD4+ T cells from PBMCs. Subset indicated: CD45RA-negative fraction. The origin of the receptors is a man between 18 and 29 years old in good health. Some clones in this sample may be carry-over from other donors' samples.

This chain connects TRBV30 to TRBJ2-5; D possibly corresponds to TRBD1 (6 bases). V lost 5 bases and J 3 bases, leaving 13 bases between the germline ends. This CDR3 spans 13 amino acids. CDR1 GTSNPN and CDR2 SVGIG come from the germline V gene (reference sequence). CDR3 residues: CAWGTGTEETQYF. As DNA, the CDR3 is TGTGCCTGGGGAACAGGGACCGAAGAGACCCAGTACTTC.

The gene calls are TRBV28 and TRBJ2-4; 9 bases align to TRBD1. The CDR3 has 15 amino acids. V shed 4 bases, J shed 7 bases, and the junction held 8 bases outside the gene matches. Germline V gene sequence: CDR1 MDHEN, CDR2 SYDVKM. The CDR3 reads CASSSAQGARNIQYF. CDR3 nucleotides: TGTGCCAGCAGTTCAGCACAGGGGGCGAGGAACATTCAGTACTTC.

The chain couples TRBV27 to TRBJ2-2; 9 bases fit TRBD2. This CDR3 region has 16 residues. Germline loops: CDR1 MNHEY, CDR2 SMNVEV (reference sequence). The trim removed 3 bases at V and 4 bases at J, leaving 6 bases unmatched. Written as DNA, the CDR3 is TGTGCCAGCAGTTTTAGGGGGACTAGCAGCACCGGGGAGCTGTTTTTT. Its protein product is CASSFRGTSSTGELFF.

V is TRBV5-8 and J is TRBJ2-7; TRBD1 might be the D (6 bases). The CDR3 runs 13 residues. The germline CDR1 and CDR2 sequences are SGHTS and YDEGEE. V was cut by 1 base and J by 6 bases, with 11 bases left in between. Written as DNA, the CDR3 is TGTGCCAGCAGCTTGTTACAGGGTGGCGAGCAGTACTTC. Its translation: CASSLLQGGEQYF.

The CDR3 DNA reads TGCGCCAGCAGCGGGGGGACAGTTCTCAACAATGAGCAGTTCTTC. It yields the protein CASSGGTVLNNEQFF. V is TRBV5-1 and J is TRBJ2-1, with a weak D call TRBD1 (7 bases). The CDR3 spans 15 residues. In germline, CDR1 is SGHRS, CDR2 YFSETQ. V was clipped by 4 bases and J by 5 bases, with 16 bases between them.

CDR3 amino acids: CASSPGLAGGLETQYF. Here the CDR3 DNA reads TGTGCCAGCAGCCCAGGACTAGCGGGAGGTTTGGAGACCCAGTACTTC. V is TRBV5-8 and J is TRBJ2-5, with 14 bases matching TRBD2. The CDR3 loop spans 16 amino acids. Germline V lookup: CDR1 SGHTS, CDR2 YDEGEE. V trimming: 4 bases; J trimming: 5 bases; junction bases outside the gene matches: 7.